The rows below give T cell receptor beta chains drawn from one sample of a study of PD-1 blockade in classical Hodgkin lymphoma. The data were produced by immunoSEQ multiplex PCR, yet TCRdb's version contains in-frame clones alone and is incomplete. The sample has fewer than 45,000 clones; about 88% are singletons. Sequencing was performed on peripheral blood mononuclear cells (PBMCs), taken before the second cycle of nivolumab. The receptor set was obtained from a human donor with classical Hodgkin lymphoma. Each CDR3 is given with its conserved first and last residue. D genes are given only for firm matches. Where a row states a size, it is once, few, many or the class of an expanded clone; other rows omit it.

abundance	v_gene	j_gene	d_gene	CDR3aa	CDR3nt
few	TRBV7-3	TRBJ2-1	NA	CASSPEGFYNEQFF	TGTGCCAGCAGCCCCGAGGGGTTTTACAATGAGCAGTTCTTC
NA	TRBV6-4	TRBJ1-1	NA	CASRLQGGMNTEAFF	TGTGCCAGCAGGCTCCAAGGGGGGATGAACACTGAAGCTTTCTTT
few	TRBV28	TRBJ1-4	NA	CASRLTASTNEKLFF	TGTGCCAGCAGACTTACAGCCTCAACTAATGAAAAACTGTTTTTT
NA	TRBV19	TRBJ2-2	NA	CASSKDPSTGELFF	TGTGCCAGTAGTAAAGACCCCTCCACCGGGGAGCTGTTTTTT
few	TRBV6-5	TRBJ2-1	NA	CASSLASYNEQFF	TGTGCCAGCAGTTTAGCCTCCTACAATGAGCAGTTCTTC
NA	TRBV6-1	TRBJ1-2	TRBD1	CASSNLGQTPYGYTF	TGTGCCAGCTCCAACTTGGGACAGACACCCTATGGCTACACCTTC
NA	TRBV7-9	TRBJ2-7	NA	CASSPDSTYEQYF	TGTGCCAGCAGCCCCGACAGTACCTACGAGCAGTACTTC
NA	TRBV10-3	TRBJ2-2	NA	CAISDDRLSRAGGELFF	TGTGCCATCAGTGATGACAGACTAAGCAGGGCCGGCGGGGAGCTGTTTTTT
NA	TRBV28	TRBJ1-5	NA	CASSLPFQPQHF	TGTGCCAGCAGTCTCCCATTCCAGCCCCAGCATTTT
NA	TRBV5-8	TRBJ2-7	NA	CASNLRGNEQYF	TGTGCCAGCAACCTCCGAGGGAACGAGCAGTACTTC
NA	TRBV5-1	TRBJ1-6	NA	CASSWDGLNNSPLHF	TGCGCCAGCAGCTGGGACGGACTGAATAATTCACCCCTCCACTTT
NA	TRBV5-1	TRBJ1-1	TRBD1	CASSSSRDRAEAFF	TGCGCCAGCAGCTCGTCCCGGGACAGGGCCGAAGCTTTCTTT
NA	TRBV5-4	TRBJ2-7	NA	CASSLPDKTYEQYF	TGTGCCAGCAGCTTGCCCGACAAGACCTACGAGCAGTACTTC
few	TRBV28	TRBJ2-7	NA	CASSLPVHPYEQYF	TGTGCCAGCAGTTTGCCAGTACATCCCTACGAGCAGTACTTC
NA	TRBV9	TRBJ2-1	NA	CASSPQTASTEQFF	TGTGCCAGCAGCCCGCAAACTGCTAGCACTGAGCAGTTCTTC
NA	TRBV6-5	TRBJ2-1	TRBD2	CASSSSGRSSYNEQFF	TGTGCCAGCAGTTCTAGCGGGAGGTCCTCCTACAATGAGCAGTTCTTC
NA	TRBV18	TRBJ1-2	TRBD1	CASSPDRGSGYTF	TGTGCCAGCTCACCGGACAGGGGGAGCGGCTACACCTTC
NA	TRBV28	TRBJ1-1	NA	CASSSAGIPGEAFF	TGTGCCAGCAGTTCAGCAGGGATACCAGGTGAAGCTTTCTTT
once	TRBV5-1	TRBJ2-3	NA	CASSFRVRGTQYF	TGCGCCAGCAGCTTCAGGGTCCGGGGGACGCAGTATTTT
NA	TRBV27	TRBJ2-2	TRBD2	CASRGGHTGELFF	TGTGCCAGCCGCGGGGGGCACACCGGGGAGCTGTTTTTT
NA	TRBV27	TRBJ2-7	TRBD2	CASSFLAGESSYEQYF	TGTGCCAGCAGTTTCCTCGCGGGGGAAAGCTCCTACGAGCAGTACTTC
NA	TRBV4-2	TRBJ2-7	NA	CASSQDQSYEQYF	TGTGCCAGCAGCCAAGATCAGTCCTACGAGCAGTACTTC
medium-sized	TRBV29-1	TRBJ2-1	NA	CRVKSGYNEQFF	TGCAGGGTAAAGAGCGGCTACAATGAGCAGTTCTTC
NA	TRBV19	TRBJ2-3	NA	CASSIYGSTDTQYF	TGTGCCAGTAGTATATATGGGAGCACAGATACGCAGTATTTT
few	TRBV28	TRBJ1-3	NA	CASYLTGNTIYF	TGTGCCAGCTATCTGACTGGAAACACCATATATTTT
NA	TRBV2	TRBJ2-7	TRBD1	CASRRGTGGAYEQYF	TGTGCCAGCAGGAGGGGGACAGGGGGTGCTTACGAGCAGTACTTC
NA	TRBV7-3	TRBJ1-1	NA	CASSAAGHPNTEAFF	TGTGCCAGCAGCGCGGCAGGCCACCCGAACACTGAAGCTTTCTTT
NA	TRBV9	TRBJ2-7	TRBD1	CASSPGQGEQYF	TGTGCCAGCAGCCCGGGACAGGGTGAGCAGTACTTC
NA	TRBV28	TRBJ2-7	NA	CASSGPGTYEQYF	TGTGCCAGCAGCGGACCGGGAACCTACGAGCAGTACTTC
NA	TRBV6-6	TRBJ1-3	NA	CASSRDGGSGNTIYF	TGTGCCAGCAGCCGCGACGGGGGCTCTGGAAACACCATATATTTT
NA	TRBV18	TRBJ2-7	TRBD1	CASSPRGGDYEQYF	TGTGCCAGCTCACCGAGAGGGGGCGACTACGAGCAGTACTTC
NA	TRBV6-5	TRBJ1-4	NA	CASSWAGDREKLFF	TGTGCCAGCAGTTGGGCAGGGGACCGTGAAAAACTGTTTTTT
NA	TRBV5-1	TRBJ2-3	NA	CASSGRGGGTDTQYF	TGCGCCAGCAGCGGGAGGGGGGGAGGCACAGATACGCAGTATTTT
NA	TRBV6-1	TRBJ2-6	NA	CASSDGSGANVLTF	TGTGCCAGCAGTGACGGCTCTGGGGCCAACGTCCTGACTTTC
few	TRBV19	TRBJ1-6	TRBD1	CASSIQGVENSPLHF	TGTGCCAGTAGCATACAGGGGGTGGAGAATTCACCCCTCCACTTT
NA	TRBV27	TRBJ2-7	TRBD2	CASSLLSGRGTYEQYF	TGTGCCAGCAGTTTATTGAGCGGGAGGGGGACATACGAGCAGTACTTC
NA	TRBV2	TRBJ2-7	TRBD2	CASNAGDISYEQYF	TGTGCCAGCAATGCGGGAGATATCTCCTACGAGCAGTACTTC
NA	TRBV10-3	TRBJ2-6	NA	CAGGTGANVLTF	TGTGCCGGGGGCACCGGGGCCAACGTCCTGACTTTC
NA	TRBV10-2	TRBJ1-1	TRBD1	CASSTGGTEAFF	TGCGCCAGCAGTACAGGGGGCACTGAAGCTTTCTTT
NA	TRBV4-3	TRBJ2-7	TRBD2	CASSQALAGAYEQYF	TGCGCCAGCAGCCAGGCACTAGCGGGGGCCTACGAGCAGTACTTC
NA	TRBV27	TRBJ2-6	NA	CASSYLSGANVLTF	TGTGCCAGCAGTTATCTATCTGGGGCCAACGTCCTGACTTTC
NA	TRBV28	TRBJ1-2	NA	CASSSPLGGPVNYGYTF	TGTGCCAGCAGTTCCCCCTTGGGTGGCCCAGTTAACTATGGCTACACCTTC
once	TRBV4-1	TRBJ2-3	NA	CASSQEGASGSTDTQYF	TGCGCCAGCAGCCAAGAAGGGGCTAGTGGGAGCACAGATACGCAGTATTTT
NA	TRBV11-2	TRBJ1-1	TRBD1	CASRNTGGRNTEAFF	TGTGCCAGCAGAAACACAGGGGGCAGGAACACTGAAGCTTTCTTT
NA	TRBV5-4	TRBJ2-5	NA	CASSQGGLDQYF	TGTGCCAGCAGCCAGGGGGGGTTGGACCAGTACTTC
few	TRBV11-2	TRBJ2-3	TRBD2	CASSQGLAETDTQYF	TGTGCCAGCAGCCAGGGACTAGCGGAAACAGATACGCAGTATTTT
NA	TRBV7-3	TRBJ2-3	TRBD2	CASSSSGGLQIPDTQYF	TGTGCCAGCAGCTCAAGTGGGGGACTACAGATTCCAGATACGCAGTATTTT
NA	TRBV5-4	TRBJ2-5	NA	CASSLDPSGAETQYF	TGTGCCAGCAGCTTGGACCCTTCTGGCGCAGAGACCCAGTACTTC
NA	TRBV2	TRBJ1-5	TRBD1	CASSGGTGGFGGNQPQHF	TGTGCCAGCAGTGGAGGGACAGGGGGCTTTGGTGGCAATCAGCCCCAGCATTTT
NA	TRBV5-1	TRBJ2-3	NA	CASRIGRAFTDTQYF	TGCGCCAGCAGGATCGGCAGGGCATTTACAGATACGCAGTATTTT